This T cell receptor beta chain was captured by sequencing in a study of Ad26.COV2.S vaccination and SARS-CoV-2 variants. Treatment here: roughly 18 received Ad26.COV2.S at low or high dose, single or two shots; about 5 received placebo; per-sample allocation not given. Day 63 after the first injection of vaccine or placebo was the sampling time. Boston hosted the donor, who was an adult aged 18-55 years. CDR3 length: 14 residues. Germline V lookup: CDR1 MRHNA, CDR2 SNTAGT. V shed 3 bases and J shed 2 bases, with 9 bases lying between them. The protocol was immunoSEQ multiplex PCR, while the TCRdb copy is restricted to in-frame clones and leaves out a portion. The sample comprises around 380,000 clones, about nine tenths of which are singletons, and more than 3% rests with the top ten.

This sample comprised peripheral blood, obtained in a trial of Ad26.COV2.S vaccine versus placebo. The chain recombines TRBV6-4 with TRBJ2-3, with D unclear. This sequence was found in a person aged 18 to 59 who received the Ad26.COV2.S COVID-19 vaccine or a placebo. CDR3 DNA: TGTGCCAGCAGTGAGTCTGGTACCACAGATACGCAGTATTTT. It is translated as CASSESGTTDTQYF.